These 24 T cell receptor beta chains share one sample of origin, sequenced in a study of neurological immune-mediated disorders. TCRdb re-analysed the 5' RACE reads in MiXCR, keeping a single row per CDR3 protein. The data show approximately 70,000 distinct CDR3 sequences, with roughly 10% seen just once and about 9.6% held by the top ten. Described time point: longitudinal time-point 1 (baseline). The specimen was PBMCs. Receptors were obtained from a man aged 30-40 years in good health.

This clonotype was counted many times. This chain links TRBV5-1 with TRBJ2-7, with D tentatively TRBD1 (6 bases). From germline, CDR1 is SGHRS and CDR2 YFSETQ. V lost 4 bases and J lost 2, with 13 bases in between. CDR3 length: 14 residues. CDR3 nucleotide sequence: TGCGCCAGCAGCGGCCGTGGACAGACCTACGAGCAGTACTTC. Translating gives CASSGRGQTYEQYF.

The sample holds many counts of this clonotype. The gene calls are TRBV29-1 and TRBJ1-1, with D maybe TRBD1 (6 bases). Germline V gives CDR1 SQVTM, CDR2 ANQGSEA. Trimming removed 3 bases from V and 1 base from J, with 12 bases in between. The CDR3 length is 14 residues. CDR3 nucleotides: TGCAGCGTTGATAGAACGACAGGGAACACTGAAGCTTTCTTT. It is translated as CSVDRTTGNTEAFF. The full variable domain, with the rest looked up from reference TRBV29-1 and TRBJ1-1, is SAVISQKPSRDICQRGTSLTIQCQVDSQVTMMFWYRQQPGQSLTLIATANQGSEATYESGFVIDKFPISRPNLTFSTLTVSNMSPEDSSIYLCSVDRTTGNTEAFFGQGTRLTVV.

This clonotype came up many times. This chain links TRBV9 with TRBJ2-6; D remains unclear. From germline, CDR1 is SGDLS and CDR2 YYNGEE. There are 16 residues in the CDR3. The V gene lost 4 bases and the J gene lost 0 bases, with 11 bases spanning the gap. Here the CDR3 reads CASSLALGSGANVLTF. CDR3 coding DNA: TGTGCCAGCAGCCTGGCCTTGGGCTCTGGGGCCAACGTCCTGACTTTC.

Ten or more counts support this clonotype. The chain employs TRBV10-3 and TRBJ2-4; 7 nucleotides align to TRBD1. Per the germline V gene, CDR1 is ENHRY and CDR2 is SYGVKD. The CDR3 consists of 12 residues. V was clipped by 10 bases and J by 10 bases; unmatched bases: 10. CDR3 loop: CATGDSPSIQYF. The DNA of the CDR3 is TGTGCCACTGGGGACAGTCCGAGTATTCAGTACTTC.

This clonotype appeared many times. J is TRBJ1-2 and V is TRBV7-9, with 9 positions matching TRBD1. The CDR3 length is 16 residues. Germline CDR1 reads SEHNR; CDR2 reads FQNEAQ (reference sequence). Germline trimming cut 4 bases from V and 2 bases from J; bases unmatched to any gene: 8. CDR3 sequence reads: CASSSSGTGLNYGYTF. DNA for the CDR3: TGTGCCAGCAGCTCCTCCGGGACAGGGCTGAACTATGGCTACACCTTC. Complete variable domain (other parts from reference TRBV7-9 and TRBJ1-2): DTGVSQNPRHKITKRGQNVTFRCDPISEHNRLYWYRQTLGQGPEFLTYFQNEAQLEKSRLLSDRFSAERPKGSFSTLEIQRTEQGDSAMYLCASSSSGTGLNYGYTFGSGTRLTVV.

This clonotype showed up many times. This sequence joins TRBV18 and TRBJ2-3; weak D call: TRBD1 (5 bases). From germline, CDR1 is KGHSH and CDR2 LQKENI. V lost 6 bases and J 0 bases, leaving 16 bases between the germline ends. The length of the CDR3 is 16 residues. This CDR3 reads CASSPIGQGSTDTQYF. DNA for the CDR3: TGTGCCAGCTCCCCGATCGGGCAGGGAAGCACAGATACGCAGTATTTT.

This clonotype was seen ten or more times. The chain joins TRBV5-1 to TRBJ2-7, with D possibly TRBD2 on 6 matching bases. Germline values: CDR1 SGHRS, CDR2 YFSETQ. V lost 4 bases to trimming and J lost 9 bases, with 26 bases between them. The CDR3 length is 16 residues. In nucleotides, the CDR3 is TGCGCCAGCAGCCAGGGAAGAAAAAGCGGGTCCTCGGGGCAGTACTTC. It yields the protein CASSQGRKSGSSGQYF.

This clonotype was picked up many times. CDR3 in amino acids: CASSHLVTLTGHEQFF. The CDR3 nucleotides are TGTGCCAGCAGCCATCTCGTGACTCTGACGGGCCATGAGCAGTTCTTC. This chain joins TRBV3-1 and TRBJ2-1; no firm D call. The germline V gene encodes CDR1 LGHDT and CDR2 YNNKEL (reference sequence). The CDR3 is 16 amino acids. Deletions cut 3 bases from V and 8 bases from J, with 20 bases between.

This clonotype was seen ten or more times. V and J are TRBV28 and TRBJ1-5; maybe TRBD1 (6 bases). This CDR3 contains 14 residues. Trimming took 6 bases from V and 7 from J, leaving 16 bases between them. Germline lookup yields CDR1 MDHEN and CDR2 SYDVKM. Written as DNA, the CDR3 is TGTGCCAGCAGCCGTGAGGGGGATGTACAGCCCCAGCATTTT. Translated: CASSREGDVQPQHF.

This clonotype has at least ten counts. V gene TRBV29-1 combines with J gene TRBJ1-3, with D perhaps TRBD1 (6 bases). Germline lookup yields CDR1 SQVTM and CDR2 ANQGSEA. CDR3 length: 13 amino acids. V dropped 3 bases and J dropped 3 bases, with 9 bases sitting between them. This CDR3 reads CSVDRGDGNTIYF. CDR3 nucleotides: TGCAGCGTTGATAGGGGGGATGGAAACACCATATATTTT.

This clonotype was recorded many times. The chain has TRBV15 and TRBJ1-5; D is uncertain. The germline V and J ends were trimmed by 5 bases and 7 bases, with 18 bases remaining between them. The CDR3 sequence is 15 residues long. Germline CDR1 is LNHNV and CDR2 is YYDKDF (reference sequence). This CDR3 reads CATSVLPQSGQPQHF. The CDR3 DNA reads TGTGCCACCAGCGTTCTTCCCCAGAGCGGACAGCCCCAGCATTTT.

The chain links TRBV3-1 to TRBJ2-7, with D tentatively TRBD2 (5 bases). Trimming stripped 4 bases from V and 6 bases from J, with 16 bases between. The CDR3 sequence is 14 residues long. CDR1 is LGHDT, CDR2 YNNKEL, per germline (reference sequence). CDR3 coding DNA: TGTGCCAGCAGCCCTACGAATACGGGGTGCGAGCAGTACTTC. It specifies CASSPTNTGCEQYF.

In this sample, this clonotype turned up many times. The genes are TRBV28 and TRBJ2-7, with 15 bases matching TRBD2. Germline CDR1 reads MDHEN; CDR2 reads SYDVKM. Unmatched junction bases numbered 4, after V lost 10 bases and J lost 3 bases. The CDR3 is 14 amino acids. CDR3 sequence: CATRTSGRVYEQYF. The DNA of the CDR3 is TGTGCCACCCGGACTAGCGGGAGGGTCTACGAGCAGTACTTC. Based on the CDR3 plus reference TRBV28 and TRBJ2-7, the full variable domain is DVKVTQSSRYLVKRTGEKVFLECVQDMDHENMFWYRQDPGLGLRLIYFSYDVKMKEKGDIPEGYSVSREKKERFSLILESASTNQTSMYLCATRTSGRVYEQYFGPGTRLTVT.

The chain carries TRBV28 and TRBJ2-6, with 9 bases matching TRBD1. The J segment lost 2 bases and the V segment lost 5 bases, leaving 13 bases of the junction unmatched. Looked up from germline, CDR1 is MDHEN and CDR2 is SYDVKM. The CDR3 contains 19 residues. CDR3 DNA: TGTGCCAGCAGTCCAAACCCCGGGACAGGGTCCACTGGGGCCAACGTCCTGACTTTC. Encoded protein: CASSPNPGTGSTGANVLTF.

The CDR3 DNA reads TGTGCCAGCAGCCGTACCCAGGGCGGGCATGAGCAGTTCTTC. It codes for CASSRTQGGHEQFF. The chain couples TRBV7-9 to TRBJ2-1; perhaps D is TRBD1 or TRBD2 (5 bases each). V lost 5 bases, J lost 8 bases, and 16 bases lay in between. Germline V gives CDR1 SEHNR, CDR2 FQNEAQ (reference sequence). The CDR3 runs 14 residues.

As regards this clonotype: A read error may be the cause here, since a much bigger clone is one base away. The final CDR3 position lacks the conserved phenylalanine or tryptophan, pointing to a likely read error. The rearrangement uses TRBV5-1 and TRBJ2-1, with 10 bases fitting TRBD1. Trimming removed 5 bases from V and 0 bases from J; junction bases left unmatched: 2. Germline V gives CDR1 SGHRS, CDR2 YFSETQ. The CDR3 runs to 15 residues. The CDR3 DNA sequence: TGCGCCAGCAGGAGGGACAGGGGCTCCTACAATGAGCAGTTCTCC. It codes for CASRRDRGSYNEQFS.

This clonotype was recorded many times. CDR3 protein: CASSQQGTSTDTQYF. The CDR3, as DNA: TGTGCCAGCAGCCAACAGGGTACTAGCACAGATACGCAGTATTTT. The gene calls are TRBV7-2 and TRBJ2-3; D may be TRBD1 (6 bases). CDR1 and CDR2 (germline): SGHTA, FQGNSA. The CDR3 runs 15 residues. The germline V and J ends were trimmed by 5 bases and 0 bases, with 12 bases remaining between them.

This clonotype was counted many times. This chain connects TRBV10-3 to TRBJ1-3; the match to TRBD1 covers 8 bases. Germline CDR1 and CDR2: ENHRY and SYGVKD. The CDR3 length is 14 residues. Trimming removed 6 bases from V and 3 bases from J; junction bases left unmatched: 4. CDR3 amino acids: CAIREDRDGNTIYF. The CDR3 DNA follows: TGTGCCATCAGAGAGGACAGGGATGGAAACACCATATATTTT.

This clonotype was seen at least ten times. The chain combines TRBV20-1 with TRBJ1-2; maybe TRBD1 (5 bases). V lost 0 bases and J 2 bases, leaving 13 bases between the germline ends. Germline V gives CDR1 DFQATT, CDR2 SNEGSKA (reference sequence). The CDR3 has 15 amino acids. The DNA of the CDR3 is TGCAGTGCTAGAGATCCGGGGGGAGGGAACTATGGCTACACCTTC. This gives the protein CSARDPGGGNYGYTF.

This clonotype has ten or more counts. The V gene is TRBV20-1, the J gene TRBJ2-2; tentatively, D is TRBD2 (5 bases). The V end was cut by 0 bases, the J end by 4 bases, with 15 bases between. The V gene's germline CDR1 is DFQATT and CDR2 SNEGSKA (reference sequence). This CDR3 contains 16 residues. CDR3 DNA: TGCAGTGCTAGAGAAGTTTCAAGCGGAAGCACCGGGGAGCTGTTTTTT. Amino acid sequence: CSAREVSSGSTGELFF.

The chain is built from TRBV7-6 and TRBJ2-7; 8 positions agree with TRBD2. The CDR3 consists of 15 residues. Trimming removed 0 bases from V and 6 bases from J; junction bases left unmatched: 7. The germline gives CDR1 SGHVS, CDR2 FNYEAQ. The CDR3 bases are TGTGCCAGCAGCTTAGCAAAAGGACTAGCAGGCGAGCAGTACTTC. Amino acid sequence: CASSLAKGLAGEQYF.

This clonotype was detected a few times. V and J are TRBV6-5 and TRBJ2-3; D is unclear. This CDR3 region has 14 residues. Germline assignment: CDR1 MNHEY and CDR2 SVGAGI. The V gene lost 0 bases and the J gene lost 8 bases, with 12 bases spanning the gap. CDR3: CASSYSLLGRTQYF. The CDR3 DNA follows: TGTGCCAGCAGTTACTCCCTTTTGGGCCGTACGCAGTATTTT.

This clonotype was counted only a few times. With a much larger clone just one base away, this may be a read error. This chain uses TRBV9 with TRBJ1-1; D remains ambiguous. CDR1 SGDLS and CDR2 YYNGEE come from the germline V gene. Trimming removed 3 bases at V and 1 base at J, with 7 bases between. The length of the CDR3 is 13 residues. CDR3 in DNA: TGTGCCAGCAGCGCCTGGGGGAACACTGAAGCTTTCTTT. Protein product: CASSAWGNTEAFF.

This clonotype appeared many times. The chain is built from TRBV15 and TRBJ2-1, with 13 nucleotides matching TRBD2. The junction had 0 bases not matched to a gene; V was cut back by 0 bases and J by 4 bases. Germline V gene sequence: CDR1 LNHNV, CDR2 YYDKDF (reference sequence). There are 16 residues in the CDR3. Here the CDR3 DNA reads TGTGCCACCAGCAGAGAGGGACTAGCGGGATACAATGAGCAGTTCTTC. This sequence encodes CATSREGLAGYNEQFF.